This T cell receptor beta chain was identified during a study of monozygotic twins with inflammatory bowel disease. Both the TCRalpha cDNA and the TCRbeta cDNA were taken through two nested PCRs, lasting around 15 and 9 cycles. TCRdb reprocessed the 5' RACE reads, with one entry per CDR3 protein and no DNA. Its table lists some 99,000 distinct CDR3 sequences. The blood volume drawn from each donor was around 2.6 ml. Study findings and constraints: Relative to healthy twins, IBD patients had fewer clonotypes in common with others, a gap that was especially apparent with disease activity.

Germline CDR1 reads DFQATT; CDR2 reads SNEGSKA (reference sequence). The CDR3 totals 13 residues. Comment on this clonotype: As yet, its antigen is unknown.

The TCR sequence derives from a human donor with ulcerative colitis or Crohn's disease, or a healthy co-twin of an affected twin (not recorded which). The sample comprised blood. This chain connects TRBV20-1 to TRBJ1-4. This chain's CDR3 is CSASLGANEKLFF.